The source of this T cell receptor beta chain is a study of cytomegalovirus exposure and HLA in healthy donors. The study's findings and limits: When analyzed later, a missense DCLRE1C variant was found to be linked to TCR beta V- and J-gene trimming.

With 0 bases clipped from V and 0 bases from J, the junction kept 1 base outside the gene matches. Germline CDR1 is KGHSH and CDR2 is LQKENI. The CDR3 consists of 17 residues. The PCR employed 60 Vbeta primers together with 13 Jbeta primers. The method was immunoSEQ multiplex PCR; TCRdb's version includes in-frame clones alone and lacks a portion of them. This sample has 250,000 or so clones; 80% to 95% occur once, and the top ten carry 1.5% to 2%. Points on this clone: Its target is not known.

Input material: PBMCs. The chain employs TRBV18 and TRBJ2-3; 12 nucleotides line up with TRBD2. This sequence originates from a girl aged 2-10 years in good health and CMV-seronegative. As DNA, the CDR3 is TGTGCCAGCTCACCACCCGGACTAGCGGGGAGCACAGATACGCAGTATTTT. Its translation is CASSPPGLAGSTDTQYF.